The sequence of this T cell receptor beta chain was determined in a study of blood T cell repertoires in COVID-19 (dated by TCRdb to the early 2020s). Concerning the study at large: Samples covering the acute and convalescent phases of COVID-19 were provided by collaborators in the United States, Italy and Spain. The prospective study material was composed of cDNA or gDNA derived from T cells, B-cell-depleted T cells, or PBMCs. Subjects who had been exposed to COVID-19, were actively infected with it, or had recovered from it provided the deeply sampled blood TCRbeta repertoires that made up the dataset. A freely available public database, intended as a resource for researchers studying the immune response to SARS-CoV-2, is where the repertoires were released. Samples were obtained from the ongoing ImmuneRACE study (first 160 participants) and from approximately 1,200 subjects provided by 6 global collaborators. Nearly every sample came with metadata listing a de-identified subject ID, COVID-19 status, age in years and sex. HLA class I and class II types, where available, came from metadata supplied by the sample provider rather than from assay-based typing.

Whole blood was collected in K2EDTA tubes by collaborating institutions according to the institutions' own protocols. For TCRbeta analysis, collaborator samples were shipped as frozen whole blood, as isolated PBMCs, or as DNA extracted from either sample type. The germline V gene (reference sequence) supplies CDR1 MNHEY and CDR2 SMNVEV. V is trimmed back by 7 bases and J by 7 bases, and the junction contains 16 bases that no gene match accounts for. CDR3 length: 17 amino acids, cysteine to phenylalanine. Of all the DNA, just the CDR3 is kept, 51 bases in frame from base 1. Overall study outcomes, separate from this receptor: The amount of clinical and demographic metadata varied by source and participant and was provided uncurated.

A remark on this clone: What this receptor recognizes is not known. No base qualities exist here, and no much larger clone lies one base off it.

TCRbeta CDR3 regions were amplified from genomic DNA using the immunoSEQ Assay, a bias-controlled multiplex PCR. In the source study's methods: The number of nucleated cells in each sample was estimated from the amplification of reference gene primers within the assay. To quantify the absolute abundance of each unique TCRbeta CDR3 rearrangement, sequence reads were collapsed and filtered. For each sample, productive Simpson clonality was calculated as the square root of Simpson's diversity index over productive rearrangements. Imported from immuneACCESS, the table was reduced by TCRdb to in-frame sequences with V and J called. These copies leave out some clones; in studies compared against another copy, an unresolved V gene accounts for under half, and the cause of the remainder is not known. The V and J calls and the clone size are those of that table, but D and trimming were determined from the DNA. The sample has approximately 290,000 clones on record, around 91% of them singletons. The top ten clones comprise around an eighth of the sample.

Here the chain combines TRBV27 and TRBJ2-1, with TRBD2 matching 10 junction bases. The sequencing input was peripheral blood. The clonotype comes from a woman in her sixties with acute or convalescent COVID-19. CDR3 sequence: CASTKTVSSGSLNEQFF. The DNA sequence reads TGTGCCAGCACTAAAACAGTTTCTAGCGGGAGTTTAAATGAGCAGTTCTTC.